This T cell receptor beta chain was sequenced in a study of Ad26.COV2.S vaccination and SARS-CoV-2 variants. Turning to the study itself: Participants got Ad26.COV2.S intramuscularly, once or twice 56 days apart.

Assay used: immunoSEQ multiplex PCR; TCRdb lists only in-frame clones, some missing. The sample consists of about 400,000 clones, around 89% of them appearing once. This clone appeared once. As yet, its antigen is unknown. As for treatment: some 20 received Ad26.COV2.S at low or high dose, single or two shots; several received placebo; per-sample allocation not given. The samples were gathered on day 63 after the first injection of vaccine or placebo. Whoever gave the sample was an adult aged 18-55 years in Boston. Study-wide results and limits: Reported findings describe substantial breadth in spike-specific CD8+ and CD4+ T cell responses following vaccination. It is possible that the TCR breadth and depth analyses underestimated the total T cell responses.

This CDR3 contains 14 residues. Germline lookup yields CDR1 SGHAT and CDR2 FQNNGV. V shed 5 bases and J shed 4 bases, with 14 bases lying between them. This receptor was taken from a person aged 18 to 59 who received the Ad26.COV2.S COVID-19 vaccine or a placebo. The sequences come from peripheral blood, collected in a trial of Ad26.COV2.S vaccine versus placebo. This chain links TRBV11-2 with TRBJ2-5; the D gene is possibly TRBD2 (6 bases). In nucleotides, the CDR3 is TGTGCCAGCAGCCCACGGGCCGGGGGAGAGACCCAGTACTTC. It yields the protein CASSPRAGGETQYF.